Below, 20 T cell receptor beta chains from the same sample are listed, as sequenced in a study of T cell changes during pregnancy in multiple sclerosis. Using immunoSEQ multiplex PCR, the repertoire was profiled, and TCRdb retains in-frame clones only, with some absent. The sample carries 35,000 to 45,000 clones, 75% to 90% recorded once. The sample consisted of peripheral blood, taken in the second trimester of pregnancy. These receptors were collected from a female donor in good health, enrolled as a control in a pregnancy study.

This chain uses TRBV4-3 with TRBJ1-1; 11 nucleotides match TRBD1. Trimming took 1 base from V and 11 from J; bases not matched to a gene: 9. CDR1 is LGHNA, CDR2 YSLEER, per germline. The CDR3 length is 15 residues. CDR3 sequence reads: CASSQGFGTGGYAFF. CDR3 in DNA: TGCGCCAGCAGCCAAGGATTCGGGACAGGGGGTTATGCTTTCTTT.

CDR3 nucleotides: TGTGCCAGTAGTTTCGACAGGGGCGACGAAAAACTGTTTTTT. It specifies CASSFDRGDEKLFF. The rearrangement joins TRBV19 to TRBJ1-4, with 8 nucleotides matching TRBD1. The CDR3 spans 14 residues. From germline, CDR1 is LNHDA and CDR2 SQIVND (reference sequence). V was clipped by 5 bases and J by 8 bases; unmatched bases: 7.

V gene TRBV10-3 combines with J gene TRBJ1-4; 7 bases are shared with TRBD1. Per germline, CDR1 ENHRY and CDR2 SYGVKD. The length of the CDR3 is 14 residues. Losses at the gene ends were 5 bases for V and 5 bases for J; bases not matched to a gene: 5. The CDR3 region has the DNA TGTGCCATCAGTAGGACAGGTGGGAATGAAAAACTGTTTTTT. Residues: CAISRTGGNEKLFF.

This clone was detected only a few times. The J gene is TRBJ1-5, the V gene TRBV30, with D tentatively TRBD1 (6 bases). The germline gives CDR1 GTSNPN, CDR2 SVGIG (reference sequence). The CDR3 loop spans 12 amino acids. The V and J ends lost 2 bases and 8 bases respectively, with 10 bases between them. The DNA for the CDR3 is TGTGCCTGGAGTATGTCAGGGGAGCCCCAGCATTTT. It is translated as CAWSMSGEPQHF. Drawing the rest from reference TRBV30 and TRBJ1-5, the complete variable domain is SQTIHQWPATLVQPVGSPLSLECTVEGTSNPNLYWYRQAAGRGLQLLFYSVGIGQISSEVPQNLSASRPQDRQFILSSKKLLLSDSGFYLCAWSMSGEPQHFGDGTRLSIL.

The J gene is TRBJ2-5, the V gene TRBV11-2; TRBD2 agrees at 9 bases. CDR3 size: 19 residues. J was trimmed by 4 bases and V by 4 bases; bases with no gene match: 19. Germline assignment: CDR1 SGHAT and CDR2 FQNNGV. CDR3 sequence reads: CASSSNGLAISRRVETQYF. CDR3 DNA sequence: TGTGCCAGCAGCTCAAATGGACTAGCGATCTCTCGGCGGGTAGAGACCCAGTACTTC.

This clone has more than one count but fewer than ten. The genes are TRBV10-3 and TRBJ2-1; 9 bases fit TRBD2. Germline loops: CDR1 ENHRY, CDR2 SYGVKD. This CDR3 has 12 residues. After removal of 8 bases from V and 7 bases from J, the junction contained 3 bases not matched to a gene. The CDR3 nucleotides read TGTGCCATCTCGGCGGGAGGGAATGAGCAGTTCTTC. Encoded protein: CAISAGGNEQFF.

On this clone itself: A read error may account for a junction end that differs from germline. V gene TRBV29-1 combines with J gene TRBJ2-7, with TRBD1 matching 11 bases. The CDR3 length is 11 residues. The V gene's germline CDR1 is SQVTM and CDR2 ANQGSEA. CDR3 sequence: CSPDLTGTGGF. In DNA form, the CDR3 reads TGCAGCCCTGACCTCACCGGGACAGGGGGCTTC.

This clone was seen a single time. This chain links TRBV7-2 with TRBJ2-2; D is unclear. From germline, CDR1 is SGHTA and CDR2 FQGNSA. This CDR3 is 15 amino acids long. V dropped 1 base and J dropped 5 bases, with 11 bases sitting between them. The CDR3 loop is CASSLGSGRTGELFF. As DNA, the CDR3 is TGTGCCAGCAGCTTAGGTTCGGGTAGAACCGGGGAGCTGTTTTTT.

The rearrangement joins TRBV6-6 to TRBJ1-1, with D uncertain. The V end lost 6 bases, the J end lost 10 bases, and 15 bases lay between the germline ends. CDR1 MNHNY and CDR2 SVGAGI come from the germline V gene (reference sequence). The CDR3 is 12 amino acids. CDR3 loop: CASRVEASGAFF. CDR3 DNA: TGTGCCAGCAGGGTAGAGGCTTCGGGAGCTTTCTTT.

This clone was seen a few times. The genes are TRBV5-1 and TRBJ1-2, with D uncertain. CDR1 and CDR2 from the germline V gene are SGHRS and YFSETQ. V was pared by 2 bases and J by 2 bases, with 7 bases between. The CDR3 runs 13 residues. The CDR3 bases are TGCGCCAGCAGCTTATCCGGGAACTATGGCTACACCTTC. Its protein product is CASSLSGNYGYTF.

This chain connects TRBV10-3 to TRBJ2-3; D is possibly TRBD1 (6 bases). Trimming took 8 bases from V and 5 from J, leaving 14 bases between them. CDR1 and CDR2 from the germline V gene are ENHRY and SYGVKD. The CDR3 is 13 amino acids. DNA of the CDR3: TGTGCCATCGCCAGAGGGGGTGAAGATACGCAGTATTTT. This codes for CAIARGGEDTQYF.

The chain uses TRBV11-3 and TRBJ1-6, with a weak D call TRBD1 (5 bases). The CDR3 has 14 residues. Germline values: CDR1 SGHNT, CDR2 YENEEA. V was trimmed by 0 bases and J by 9 bases, leaving 9 bases between them. Here the CDR3 reads CASSLDTGGSPLHF. The CDR3 bases are TGTGCCAGCAGCTTAGACACCGGGGGTTCACCCCTCCACTTT.

The J gene is TRBJ2-5, the V gene TRBV5-6, with D tentatively TRBD2 (5 bases). CDR1 is SGHDT, CDR2 YYEEEE, per germline. The ends were cut back, 1 base at V and 5 bases at J, with 18 bases in the middle. The CDR3 totals 16 residues. This chain's CDR3 is CASSLLVVNRGETQYF. CDR3 sequence (DNA): TGTGCCAGCAGCTTGCTCGTAGTTAATCGAGGGGAGACCCAGTACTTC.

In its sample, this clone was seen once. The chain is built from TRBV4-3 and TRBJ2-2; 10 bases map to TRBD2. Germline trimming cut 1 base from V and 1 base from J; bases unmatched to any gene: 3. Per germline, CDR1 LGHNA and CDR2 YSLEER. The length of the CDR3 is 17 residues. The CDR3 spells CASSQASGGRNTGELFF. For the CDR3, the DNA is TGCGCCAGCAGCCAAGCTAGCGGGGGCCGGAACACCGGGGAGCTGTTTTTT.

The V gene is TRBV13, the J gene TRBJ1-1; unclear D gene. V was shortened by 5 bases and J by 5 bases, with 9 bases between the two germline ends. This CDR3 comprises 12 residues. Germline-derived CDR1 and CDR2 are PRHDT and FYEKMQ (reference sequence). CDR3 protein: CASSLRFTEAFF. The CDR3 DNA reads as TGTGCCAGCAGCCTCCGTTTTACTGAAGCTTTCTTT.

The J gene is TRBJ1-4, the V gene TRBV10-3; D ambiguous. V gave up 6 bases and J gave up 7 bases, with 15 bases separating them. CDR3 length: 14 amino acids. Per the germline V gene, CDR1 is ENHRY and CDR2 is SYGVKD. CDR3 nucleotide sequence: TGTGCCATCAGGGCGGGGATGGAGAGTGAAAAACTGTTTTTT. Translated, it gives CAIRAGMESEKLFF.

The chain is built from TRBV30 and TRBJ1-1; TRBD1 might be the D (6 bases). This CDR3 is built from 15 residues. V gave up 1 base and J gave up 1 base, with 13 bases separating them. CDR1 GTSNPN and CDR2 SVGIG come from the germline V gene (reference sequence). The CDR3 region has the DNA TGTGCCTGGAGTGAAGCGGGGGCCAAGAACACTGAAGCTTTCTTT. Residues: CAWSEAGAKNTEAFF.

This chain joins TRBV7-2 and TRBJ2-7; D perhaps matches TRBD2 (6 bases). Trimming cost V 1 base and J 5 bases, with 15 bases left between them. The CDR3 sequence is 15 residues long. Germline CDR1 reads SGHTA; CDR2 reads FQGNSA. The CDR3 spells CASSLVGLAKHEQYF. CDR3 coding DNA: TGTGCCAGCAGCTTAGTTGGGCTAGCGAAACACGAGCAGTACTTC.

The chain combines TRBV30 with TRBJ2-5; D might be TRBD1 (6 bases). The V gene's germline CDR1 is GTSNPN and CDR2 SVGIG (reference sequence). Trimming removed 4 bases at V and 1 base at J, with 13 bases between. The CDR3 runs to 14 residues. CDR3 loop: CAWNVGAGQETQYF. The CDR3 coding sequence is TGTGCCTGGAACGTGGGGGCAGGCCAAGAGACCCAGTACTTC.

The J gene is TRBJ2-6, the V gene TRBV2; D is uncertain. CDR3 size: 12 residues. CDR1 SNHLY and CDR2 FYNNEI come from the germline V gene. Trimming stripped 8 bases from V and 4 bases from J, with 6 bases between. In nucleotides, the CDR3 is TGTGCCAGCCATCCCGGGGCCAACGTCCTGACTTTC. Protein sequence: CASHPGANVLTF.